This TCR beta chain was sequenced during a study of T cell repertoires in cytomegalovirus infection. This clonotype was detected only a few times. The antigen remains undetermined. TCRdb independently ran MiXCR on the reads; one entry per CDR3 protein. The table lists approximately 590,000 distinct CDR3 sequences, approximately 40% of them singletons. V was clipped by 5 bases and J by 5 bases, with 9 bases between them. CDR1 and CDR2 from the germline V gene are SGHVS and FQNEAQ. CDR3 length equals 12 residues. This chain connects TRBV7-8 to TRBJ2-5; a weak D match, TRBD2 (6 bases). The origin of this receptor is a human donor in good health (CMV status not recorded). Some clones in this sample may be carry-over from other donors' samples. Sequencing used cultured PBMCs, obtained from culture after CMV antigen stimulation. As DNA, the CDR3 is TGTGCCAGCAGCGGGGCGGGGGAGACCCAGTACTTC. Its protein product is CASSGAGETQYF.